By proportion, the clone carrying this T cell receptor (beta chain) is medium-sized. Its target is unknown. The data were taken from a study of early T cells in non-severe SARS-CoV-2 infection. In the study overall: Unsorted whole-blood RNA was sequenced in bulk, leaving chains unpaired. Study-level points and caveats: Lookups in VDJdb leaned toward anti-spike CD8 responses and missed private and CD4 specificities.

Attachment of unique molecular identifiers to individual cDNA molecules was performed. TCRdb re-called the 5' RACE reads through MiXCR, storing one row per CDR3 protein. This table has 20,000 to 25,000 distinct CDR3 sequences, approximately 5% appearing once. From germline, CDR1 is DFQATT and CDR2 SNEGSKA (reference sequence). CDR3 length equals 14 residues. The V end lost 4 bases, the J end lost 2 bases, and 14 bases lay between the germline ends. The V call is TRBV20-1, the J call TRBJ2-5; tentatively, D is TRBD2 (6 bases). The sequenced material came from whole blood. This receptor was identified in an adult who was a healthcare worker with PCR-confirmed SARS-CoV-2 infection or an uninfected control (not recorded which). CDR3 in amino acids: CSATHTGRQETQYF. CDR3 nucleotides: TGCAGTGCTACCCATACGGGGAGGCAAGAGACCCAGTACTTC.